The T cell receptor beta chain described here comes from a study of blood T cell repertoires in COVID-19. Whole-study context: COVID-19 samples, acute and convalescent, were from the United States, Italy and Spain. PBMCs, B-cell-depleted T cells, or T cells were the source of the cDNA or gDNA that made up the material.

Original processing methods: Nucleated cell number was recorded as an estimate derived from reference gene primer amplification. The table came from immunoSEQ multiplex PCR; TCRdb's copy has only in-frame clones and leaves some out. V, J and clone size are taken as reported in that table, and D and trimming were inferred from the DNA itself. The repertoire has about 200,000 clones, approximately 78% of them found once; the top ten carry roughly 8.2%. The CDR3 runs to 13 residues. V gave up 0 bases and J gave up 8 bases, with 7 bases separating them. CDR1 is MNHEY and CDR2 is SVGAGI in the germline V gene. A Seattle source enrolled patients during active infection and followed them longitudinally.

Material: peripheral blood. This TCR came from a woman over 75 with COVID-19, enrolled during active disease. J is TRBJ1-4 and V is TRBV6-5; D remains unclear. This chain's CDR3 is CASSYSTREKLFF. CDR3 sequence (DNA): TGTGCCAGCAGTTACTCGACACGAGAAAAACTGTTTTTT.